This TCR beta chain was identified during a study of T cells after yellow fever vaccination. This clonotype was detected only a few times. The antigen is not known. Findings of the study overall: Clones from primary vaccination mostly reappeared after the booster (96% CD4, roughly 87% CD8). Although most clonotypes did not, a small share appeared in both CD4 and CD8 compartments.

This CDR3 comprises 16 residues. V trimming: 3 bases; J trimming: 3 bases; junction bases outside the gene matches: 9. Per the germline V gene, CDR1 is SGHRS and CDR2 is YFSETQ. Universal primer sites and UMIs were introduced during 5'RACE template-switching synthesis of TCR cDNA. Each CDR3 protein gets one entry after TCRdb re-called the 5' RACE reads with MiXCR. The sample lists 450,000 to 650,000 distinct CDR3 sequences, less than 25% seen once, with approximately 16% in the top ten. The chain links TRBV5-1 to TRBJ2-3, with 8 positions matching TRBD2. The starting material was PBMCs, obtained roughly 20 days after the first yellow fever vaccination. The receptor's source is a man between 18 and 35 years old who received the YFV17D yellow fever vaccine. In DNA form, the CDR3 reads TGCGCCAGCAGCTCGTTAGCGGGGACGAGTACAGATACGCAGTATTTT. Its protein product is CASSSLAGTSTDTQYF.